This is a list of T cell receptor beta chains from one sample in a study of PD-L1 blockade in urothelial cancer. TCRdb's copy holds only in-frame clones and misses some; the assay was immunoSEQ multiplex PCR. The sample yields more than 40,000 clones, 70% to 90% seen once. Specimen: PBMCs, collected around atezolizumab (anti-PD-L1) treatment. These receptors were collected from a woman aged 55-75 years with urothelial cancer. The CDR3 runs from the conserved cysteine through the conserved F or W. D genes are given only for firm matches. Size tells how often a clone was seen (once, few, many) or the class of an expanded clone, and some rows leave it out.

d_call j_call v_call clone_size cdr3_aa cdr3_nt
- TRBJ1-5 TRBV28 - CASSLIGVGNQPQHF TGTGCCAGCAGTTTAATCGGGGTGGGCAATCAGCCCCAGCATTTT
- TRBJ2-3 TRBV27 - CASRPYDGRGTDTQYF TGTGCCAGCAGGCCCTATGACGGGAGAGGGACAGATACGCAGTATTTT
TRBD2 TRBJ2-2 TRBV9 - CASSVGVGGSNTGELFF TGTGCCAGCAGCGTAGGAGTAGGCGGGAGCAACACCGGGGAGCTGTTTTTT
TRBD2 TRBJ2-1 TRBV19 once CASRGGTSGYNEQFF TGTGCCAGTAGAGGGGGGACTAGCGGATACAATGAGCAGTTCTTC
- TRBJ1-4 TRBV9 - CASSVGTQINEKLFF TGTGCCAGCAGCGTAGGGACTCAAATTAATGAAAAACTGTTTTTT
- TRBJ2-7 TRBV5-6 medium-sized CASTAGGYTYEQYF TGTGCCAGCACTGCTGGGGGGTACACCTACGAGCAGTACTTC
TRBD2 TRBJ2-1 TRBV18 - CASSQLAGALEQFF TGTGCCAGCTCCCAACTAGCGGGGGCCCTCGAGCAGTTCTTC
TRBD1 TRBJ2-1 TRBV27 - CASSFTGTGANEQFF TGTGCCAGCAGTTTCACCGGGACAGGGGCCAATGAGCAGTTCTTC
- TRBJ2-7 TRBV7-8 - CASSLRGTLSSYEQYF TGTGCCAGCAGCCTGCGGGGGACACTAAGCTCCTACGAGCAGTACTTC
- TRBJ2-7 TRBV7-9 few CASSSGDRYSYEQYF TGTGCCAGCAGCTCAGGGGACCGCTACTCCTACGAGCAGTACTTC
- TRBJ2-7 TRBV11-2 - CASSLLVLSYEQYF TGTGCCAGCAGCTTACTCGTCCTTTCGTACGAGCAGTACTTC
- TRBJ1-3 TRBV7-2 once CASSTRVGLDAGNTIYF TGTGCCAGCAGCACAAGAGTCGGACTGGACGCGGGGAACACCATATATTTT
- TRBJ2-7 TRBV19 - CASSKDRHEQYF TGTGCCAGTAGTAAGGACAGACACGAGCAGTACTTC
TRBD1 TRBJ1-3 TRBV28 - CASSLPPDRLRSGNTIYF TGTGCCAGCAGTTTACCACCGGACAGGTTACGTTCTGGAAACACCATATATTTT
- TRBJ1-6 TRBV7-9 - CASSAQTGPISPLHF TGTGCCAGCAGCGCCCAAACAGGCCCAATTTCACCCCTCCACTTT
- TRBJ1-1 TRBV7-6 - CASSLGVALGAAEAFF TGTGCCAGCAGCTTAGGGGTAGCGCTGGGGGCCGCTGAAGCTTTCTTT
- TRBJ2-3 TRBV27 - CASSRRPTGITDTQYF TGTGCCAGCAGTCGAAGACCTACAGGGATCACAGATACGCAGTATTTT
- TRBJ2-2 TRBV4-3 few CASSQDNSPNTGELFF TGCGCCAGCAGCCAAGATAACTCCCCGAACACCGGGGAGCTGTTTTTT
- TRBJ1-3 TRBV19 - CASSISAAGNTIYF TGTGCCAGTAGTATTTCGGCGGCTGGAAACACCATATATTTT
- TRBJ1-5 TRBV4-3 - CASSQGNSNQPQHF TGCGCCAGCAGCCAGGGCAACAGCAATCAGCCCCAGCATTTT
TRBD2 TRBJ2-1 TRBV19 - CASSIPGLGRGGHNEQFF TGTGCCAGTAGTATACCCGGCCTAGGACGGGGGGGTCACAATGAGCAGTTCTTC
- TRBJ1-2 TRBV7-3 - CASSLSTDTLVGYTF TGTGCCAGCAGCTTAAGTACGGACACGCTGGTTGGCTACACCTTC
- TRBJ2-7 TRBV5-5 - CASSLPGLVEQYF TGTGCCAGCAGCCTCCCCGGACTGGTCGAGCAGTACTTC
TRBD1 TRBJ1-2 TRBV4-3 - CASSHVRTGGLVTYTF TGCGCCAGCAGCCATGTCCGGACAGGGGGCTTAGTTACCTACACCTTC
TRBD1 TRBJ2-7 TRBV5-5 - CASSRSGQGGRYEQYF TGTGCCAGCAGCAGATCAGGACAGGGGGGAAGGTACGAGCAGTACTTC
- TRBJ2-2 TRBV5-4 - CASSLGQGNTGELFF TGTGCCAGCAGCTTGGGCCAGGGGAACACCGGGGAGCTGTTTTTT
- TRBJ2-2 TRBV7-3 once CASSQAIGAGELFF TGTGCCAGCAGTCAGGCAATTGGCGCCGGGGAGCTGTTTTTT
- TRBJ1-1 TRBV2 - CASSGVLANTEAFF TGTGCCAGCAGTGGTGTTTTGGCGAACACTGAAGCTTTCTTT
- TRBJ2-7 TRBV7-2 once CASTRAGAYEQYF TGTGCCAGCACTCGAGCGGGTGCCTACGAGCAGTACTTC
- TRBJ2-7 TRBV5-4 - CASSTPVWSSNSYEQYF TGTGCCAGCAGCACTCCTGTATGGTCCTCCAATTCCTACGAGCAGTACTTC
- TRBJ2-7 TRBV4-3 - CASSPRLTYEQYF TGCGCCAGCAGCCCCAGGCTCACCTACGAGCAGTACTTC
- TRBJ2-7 TRBV9 - CASSAGPTYEQYF TGTGCCAGCAGCGCAGGGCCTACCTACGAGCAGTACTTC
- TRBJ2-1 TRBV10-3 - CAISGRESSRFF TGTGCCATCAGTGGGAGGGAGTCAAGCCGGTTCTTC
TRBD1 TRBJ1-4 TRBV10-3 - CAISTGQGAQKLFF TGTGCCATCAGCACCGGACAGGGGGCGCAAAAACTGTTTTTT
TRBD1 TRBJ1-3 TRBV28 - CASSQGQGAQGDTIYF TGTGCCAGCAGTCAAGGACAGGGGGCGCAGGGCGACACCATATATTTT
TRBD1 TRBJ2-5 TRBV19 - CASSTETGIAETQYF TGTGCCAGTAGTACCGAGACAGGGATCGCGGAGACCCAGTACTTC
TRBD1 TRBJ2-7 TRBV27 - CASSVRDRDFYEQYF TGTGCCAGCAGTGTCCGGGACAGAGACTTCTACGAGCAGTACTTC
- TRBJ2-5 TRBV20-1 - CSAGTQETQYF TGCAGTGCTGGCACACAAGAGACCCAGTACTTC
TRBD2 TRBJ2-7 TRBV9 - CASSRTSGSYEQYF TGTGCCAGCAGCCGGACTAGCGGGTCCTACGAGCAGTACTTC
TRBD1 TRBJ2-7 TRBV18 - CASSLGQGRYEQYF TGTGCCAGCTCCTTAGGACAGGGGCGATACGAGCAGTACTTC
- TRBJ2-7 TRBV6-6 - CASSYSTGQVGEQYF TGTGCCAGCAGTTACTCCACAGGGCAGGTGGGGGAGCAGTACTTC
TRBD2 TRBJ2-5 TRBV10-3 - CAISENPLAGELGTQYF TGTGCCATCAGTGAGAACCCACTAGCGGGAGAACTGGGGACCCAGTACTTC
TRBD1 TRBJ1-2 TRBV4-1 - CASSQVPGQTLHGYTF TGCGCCAGCAGCCAAGTCCCGGGACAGACGCTTCATGGCTACACCTTC
- TRBJ2-5 TRBV27 - CASSVGRLGTQYF TGTGCCAGCAGCGTCGGGAGATTGGGGACCCAGTACTTC
TRBD2 TRBJ2-1 TRBV4-2 - CASSPKAGGPVYEQFF TGTGCCAGCAGCCCGAAAGCGGGGGGGCCAGTCTATGAGCAGTTCTTC
- TRBJ2-1 TRBV2 once CARSWRYFSYNEQFF TGTGCCAGAAGCTGGAGGTACTTTTCCTACAATGAGCAGTTCTTC
TRBD1 TRBJ1-1 TRBV19 - CASSIRQGRGEAFF TGTGCCAGTAGTATCCGACAGGGGAGGGGTGAAGCTTTCTTT
TRBD1 TRBJ1-1 TRBV25-1 - CASSDRTGLNTEAFF TGTGCCAGCAGTGACCGGACAGGGTTGAACACTGAAGCTTTCTTT
- TRBJ2-3 TRBV4-3 - CASSQDFPWGSSGTDTQYF TGCGCCAGCAGCCAAGATTTTCCGTGGGGCTCTAGCGGCACAGATACGCAGTATTTT
- TRBJ2-7 TRBV7-8 - CASSLVNRDIAYEQYF TGTGCCAGCAGCTTAGTTAACCGGGACATAGCCTACGAGCAGTACTTC
- TRBJ2-7 TRBV27 - CASSALAGSYEQYF TGTGCCAGCAGTGCGTTAGCTGGAAGCTACGAGCAGTACTTC